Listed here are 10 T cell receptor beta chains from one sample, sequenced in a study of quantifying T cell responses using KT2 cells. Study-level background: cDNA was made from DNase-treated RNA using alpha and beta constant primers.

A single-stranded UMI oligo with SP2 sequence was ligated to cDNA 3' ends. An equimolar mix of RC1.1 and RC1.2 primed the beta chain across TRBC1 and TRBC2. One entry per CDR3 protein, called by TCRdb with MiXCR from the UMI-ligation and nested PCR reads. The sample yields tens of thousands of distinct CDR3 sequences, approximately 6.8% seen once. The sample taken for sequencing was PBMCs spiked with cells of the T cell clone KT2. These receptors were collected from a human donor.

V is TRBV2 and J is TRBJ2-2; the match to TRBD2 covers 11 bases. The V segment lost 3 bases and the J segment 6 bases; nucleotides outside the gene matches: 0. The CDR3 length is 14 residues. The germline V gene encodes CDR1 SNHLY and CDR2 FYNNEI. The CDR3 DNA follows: TGTGCCAGCAGTGATAGCGGGGGGGCCGGGGAGCTGTTTTTT. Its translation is CASSDSGGAGELFF.

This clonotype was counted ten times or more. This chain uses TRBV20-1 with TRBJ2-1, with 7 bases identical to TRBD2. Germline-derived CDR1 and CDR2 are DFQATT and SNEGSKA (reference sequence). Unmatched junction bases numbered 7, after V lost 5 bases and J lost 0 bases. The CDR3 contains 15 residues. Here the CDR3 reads CSALTSASSYNEQFF. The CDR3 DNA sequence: TGCAGTGCTCTTACTAGCGCAAGCTCCTACAATGAGCAGTTCTTC.

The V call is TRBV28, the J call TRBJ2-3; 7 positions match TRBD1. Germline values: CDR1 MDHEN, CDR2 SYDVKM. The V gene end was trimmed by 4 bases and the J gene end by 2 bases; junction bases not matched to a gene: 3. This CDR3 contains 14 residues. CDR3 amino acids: CASSCDRVTDTQYF. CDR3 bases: TGTGCCAGCAGTTGCGACAGGGTCACAGATACGCAGTATTTT.

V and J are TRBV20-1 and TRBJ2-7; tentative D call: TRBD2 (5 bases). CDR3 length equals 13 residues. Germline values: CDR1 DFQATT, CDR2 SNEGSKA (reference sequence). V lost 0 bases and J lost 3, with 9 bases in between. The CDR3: CSARDSRDYEQYF. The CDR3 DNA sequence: TGCAGTGCTAGAGATTCTCGGGACTACGAGCAGTACTTC.

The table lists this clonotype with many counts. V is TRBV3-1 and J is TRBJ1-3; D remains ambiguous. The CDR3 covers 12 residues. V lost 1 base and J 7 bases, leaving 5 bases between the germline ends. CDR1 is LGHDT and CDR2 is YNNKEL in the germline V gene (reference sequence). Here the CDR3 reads CASSQVENTIYF. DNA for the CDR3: TGTGCCAGCAGCCAAGTCGAGAACACCATATATTTT.

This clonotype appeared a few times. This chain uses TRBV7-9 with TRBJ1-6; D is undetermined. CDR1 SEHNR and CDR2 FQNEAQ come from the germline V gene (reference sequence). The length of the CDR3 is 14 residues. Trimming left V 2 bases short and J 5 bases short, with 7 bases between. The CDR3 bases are TGTGCCAGCAGCTTAAACATCGATAATTCACCCCTCCACTTT. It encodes CASSLNIDNSPLHF.

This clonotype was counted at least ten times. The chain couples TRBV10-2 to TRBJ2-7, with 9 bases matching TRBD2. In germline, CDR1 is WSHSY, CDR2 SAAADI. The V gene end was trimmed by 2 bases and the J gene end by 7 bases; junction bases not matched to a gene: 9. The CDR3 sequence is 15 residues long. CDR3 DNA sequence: TGCGCCAGCAGTGAGGTAATAGCGGGAGTCAATGAGCAGTACTTC. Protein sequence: CASSEVIAGVNEQYF.

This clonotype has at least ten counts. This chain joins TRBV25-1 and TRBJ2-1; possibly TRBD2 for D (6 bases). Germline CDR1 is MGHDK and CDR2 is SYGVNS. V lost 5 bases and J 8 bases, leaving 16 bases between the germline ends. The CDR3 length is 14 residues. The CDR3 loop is CASSTGTARDEQFF. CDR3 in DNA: TGTGCCAGCAGTACCGGGACTGCCCGCGATGAGCAGTTCTTC.

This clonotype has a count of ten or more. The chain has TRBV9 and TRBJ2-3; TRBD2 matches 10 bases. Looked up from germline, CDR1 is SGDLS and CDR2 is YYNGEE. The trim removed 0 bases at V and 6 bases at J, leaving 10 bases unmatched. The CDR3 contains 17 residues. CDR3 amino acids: CASSVAAGGFGMDTQYF. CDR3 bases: TGTGCCAGCAGCGTAGCAGCGGGAGGGTTTGGTATGGATACGCAGTATTTT.

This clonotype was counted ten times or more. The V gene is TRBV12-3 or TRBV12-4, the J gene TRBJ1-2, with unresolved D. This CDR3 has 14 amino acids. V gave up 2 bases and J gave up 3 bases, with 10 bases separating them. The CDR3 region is CASSLMGIDYGYTF. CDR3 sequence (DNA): TGTGCCAGCAGTTTAATGGGGATCGACTATGGCTACACCTTC.